The T cell receptor beta chain described here comes from a study of technical replicates of blood from a handful of donors. Some clones are missing from TCRdb's copy, which holds only in-frame ones; the method was immunoSEQ multiplex PCR. The table includes roughly 15,000 clones, about four fifths detected once. CDR1 and CDR2 from the germline V gene are MGHRA and YSYEKL. This CDR3 region has 13 residues. Trimming removed 0 bases at V and 5 bases at J, with 8 bases between. V and J are TRBV4-1 and TRBJ2-7; D is ambiguous. The specimen was PBMCs. This receptor was identified in a human donor in good health. Some clones in this sample may be carry-over from other donors' samples. As DNA, the CDR3 is TGCGCCAGCAGCCAAGAAAGCTTCGACGAGCAGTACTTC. The encoded protein is CASSQESFDEQYF.